This entry is about one T cell receptor beta chain. Its antigen is currently unknown. Here immunoSEQ multiplex PCR was the method, and the copy in TCRdb shows in-frame clones only, minus some. The sample consists of approximately 36,000 clones, approximately 83% of them appearing once. The record originates from a study of CD4 T cells in relation to SARS-CoV-2 and coronaviruses. Germline loops: CDR1 SGHTA, CDR2 FQGTGA. Trimming cost V 6 bases and J 6 bases, with 11 bases left between them. CDR3 size: 13 residues. This receptor was taken from an adult with COVID-19. The chain recombines TRBV7-3 with TRBJ2-2; perhaps TRBD2 as D (6 bases). The sequenced sample was naive CD4+ T cells from PBMCs, cultured in vitro. This sample's subset: naive CD4+ T cells isolated by negative enrichment. The CDR3 loop is CASSSRLAGELFF. The CDR3 DNA reads TGTGCCAGCAGTTCCCGACTAGCCGGGGAGCTGTTTTTT. Filled out from reference TRBV7-3 and TRBJ2-2, the complete variable domain reads GAGVSQTPSNKVTEKGKYVELRCDPISGHTALYWYRQSLGQGPEFLIYFQGTGAADDSGLPNDRFFAVRPEGSVSTLKIQRTERGDSAVYLCASSSRLAGELFFGEGSRLTVL.